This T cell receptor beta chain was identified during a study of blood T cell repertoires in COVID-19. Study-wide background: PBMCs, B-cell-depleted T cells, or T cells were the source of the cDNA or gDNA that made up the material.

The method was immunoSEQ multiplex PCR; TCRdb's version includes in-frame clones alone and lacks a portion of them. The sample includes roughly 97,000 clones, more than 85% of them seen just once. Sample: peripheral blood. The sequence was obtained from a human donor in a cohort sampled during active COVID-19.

The CDR3 protein is CASMRTSGSTNEQFF. DNA of the CDR3: TGTGCCAGCATGAGGACTAGCGGGAGTACAAATGAGCAGTTCTTC. The V call is TRBV2, the J call TRBJ2-1; 13 bases map to TRBD2. Germline values: CDR1 SNHLY, CDR2 FYNNEI. This CDR3 has 15 residues. The V gene end was trimmed by 7 bases and the J gene end by 7 bases; junction bases not matched to a gene: 7.